This T cell receptor (beta chain) was retrieved from a study of cytomegalovirus exposure and HLA in healthy donors. A remark on this clone: Its specificity is unknown.

From germline, CDR1 is MNHNS and CDR2 SASEGT. The CDR3 runs 17 residues. The V end lost 3 bases, the J end lost 0 bases, and 17 bases lay between the germline ends. Primers for the PCR totalled 60 Vbeta and 13 Jbeta. The repertoire was sequenced with immunoSEQ multiplex PCR; TCRdb's copy has only in-frame clones and lacks some. This sample has 150,000 to 200,000 clones, with approximately 81% found just once. Study-level points and caveats: Researchers reported in a later analysis that common viral pathogens appeared linked to several top clusters. In an earlier analysis, productive rearrangement rates for most beta V segments clustered near 87% or 30%.

The sample taken for sequencing was PBMCs. The clonotype originates from a woman aged 18 to 35 in good health and CMV-seropositive. This chain joins TRBV6-1 and TRBJ1-1; a weak D match, TRBD1 (5 bases). This CDR3 reads CASSESQGIQMNTEAFF. In DNA, the CDR3 is TGTGCCAGCAGTGAGTCGCAGGGAATTCAAATGAACACTGAAGCTTTCTTT.